Listed below are T cell receptor beta chains from one sample, sequenced in a study of blood T cell repertoires in COVID-19. Clones were sequenced by immunoSEQ multiplex PCR, and TCRdb holds only the in-frame ones, with some missing. The sample lists roughly 120,000 clones, 72% occurring once. Sample: peripheral blood. These receptor sequences come from a woman aged 60-75 years with acute or convalescent COVID-19. Both conserved end residues are part of each CDR3. A D gene is named only where the DNA matches it firmly. Rows give clone size only sometimes, using once, few, many, or a class for an expanded clone.

D: .; V: TRBV18; size: .; J: TRBJ1-3; DNA: TGTGCCAGCTCACAAAACACAGCAGGGTCTGGAAACACCATATATTTT; CDR3: CASSQNTAGSGNTIYF
D: .; V: TRBV9; size: .; J: TRBJ2-7; DNA: TGTGCCAGCAGCGTAGCTGGGAGAGGGGAGCAGTACTTC; CDR3: CASSVAGRGEQYF
D: TRBD1; V: TRBV11-1; size: .; J: TRBJ2-5; DNA: TGTGCCAGCAGCCTTCTTCAGGGGGATCGAGAGACCCAGTACTTC; CDR3: CASSLLQGDRETQYF
D: TRBD1; V: TRBV6-2/TRBV6-3; size: .; J: TRBJ1-4; DNA: TGTGCCAGCAGTAGCACCAGGGGGCGCGCCGAAAAACTGTTTTTT; CDR3: CASSSTRGRAEKLFF
D: TRBD1; V: TRBV9; size: .; J: TRBJ1-1; DNA: TGTGCCAGCAGCGTAGGACAGGGTCACCCTGAAGCTTTCTTT; CDR3: CASSVGQGHPEAFF
D: .; V: TRBV30; size: .; J: TRBJ1-6; DNA: TGTGCCTGGAGTAGAGGGTCGGTTAAGTCACCCCTCCACTTT; CDR3: CAWSRGSVKSPLHF
D: .; V: TRBV19; size: .; J: TRBJ2-4; DNA: TGTGCCAGTAGTAAGACGGCGGGCATTCAGTACTTC; CDR3: CASSKTAGIQYF
D: .; V: TRBV2; size: few; J: TRBJ1-3; DNA: TGTGCCAGCAGCCGAACAGGGTCGGGAAACACCATATATTTT; CDR3: CASSRTGSGNTIYF
D: TRBD2; V: TRBV6-1; size: .; J: TRBJ2-7; DNA: TGTGCCAGCAGTGAAGCTAGCGGGGGCTCCTACGAGCAGTACTTC; CDR3: CASSEASGGSYEQYF
D: .; V: TRBV3-1/TRBV3-2; size: .; J: TRBJ2-7; DNA: TGTGCCAGCAGTCGGGGGTCGTTGGGACAGTTAATCTACGAGCAGTACTTC; CDR3: CASSRGSLGQLIYEQYF
D: TRBD2; V: TRBV2; size: .; J: TRBJ2-3; DNA: TGTGCCAGCCGTCGCACCTCTAGCGGGGTCACAGATACGCAGTATTTT; CDR3: CASRRTSSGVTDTQYF
D: TRBD1; V: TRBV6-1; size: .; J: TRBJ1-2; DNA: TGTGCCAGCAGTGATATGATTGGACAGGCCGTTAACTATGGCTACACCTTC; CDR3: CASSDMIGQAVNYGYTF
D: TRBD2; V: TRBV5-1; size: .; J: TRBJ2-3; DNA: TGCGCCAGCAGCACCGGACTAGCGGGGGGGCACAGCACAGATACGCAGTATTTT; CDR3: CASSTGLAGGHSTDTQYF
D: .; V: TRBV19; size: .; J: TRBJ1-2; DNA: TGTGCCAGTAGTACCCACGGCACCGCCAGCCGTATGAGGTTGGGCTACACCTTC; CDR3: CASSTHGTASRMRLGYTF
D: TRBD2; V: TRBV28; size: .; J: TRBJ2-3; DNA: TGTGCCAGCAGTTCAGTGGGACTAGCGGGGGCGGATACGCAGTATTTT; CDR3: CASSSVGLAGADTQYF
D: .; V: TRBV6-5; size: .; J: TRBJ2-7; DNA: TGTGCCAGCAGTATTAGCTTGTCCTCCTACGAGCAGTACTTC; CDR3: CASSISLSSYEQYF
D: .; V: TRBV19; size: .; J: TRBJ1-5; DNA: TGTGCCAGTAGTATAGGACAGGTGTACAATCAGCCCCAGCATTTT; CDR3: CASSIGQVYNQPQHF
D: .; V: TRBV5-1; size: .; J: TRBJ1-6; DNA: TGCGCCAGCAGCTCTGCGGGGCAGCGGGATTCACCCCTCCACTTT; CDR3: CASSSAGQRDSPLHF
D: .; V: TRBV6-2/TRBV6-3; size: .; J: TRBJ1-5; DNA: TGTGCCAGCAGTTTTGCAGGAGGGCCCCAGCATTTT; CDR3: CASSFAGGPQHF
D: .; V: TRBV9; size: few; J: TRBJ1-2; DNA: TGTGCCAGCAGCCCCAGGGGAAGCTATGGCTACACCTTC; CDR3: CASSPRGSYGYTF
D: .; V: TRBV7-3; size: few; J: TRBJ2-7; DNA: TGTGCCAGCAGCTTGGATCCCAAGGGGGAGCAGTACTTC; CDR3: CASSLDPKGEQYF
D: TRBD1; V: TRBV11-2; size: .; J: TRBJ1-2; DNA: TGTGCCAGCAGCCCACAGGGGGACTATGGCTACACCTTC; CDR3: CASSPQGDYGYTF
D: TRBD1; V: TRBV28; size: few; J: TRBJ2-7; DNA: TGTGCCAGCAGGTCCACCGGGACAGGAACCTACGAGCAGTACTTC; CDR3: CASRSTGTGTYEQYF
D: .; V: TRBV3-1/TRBV3-2; size: .; J: TRBJ1-2; DNA: TGTGCCAGCAGCCCGGGCAGAGGACTATATGGCTACACCTTC; CDR3: CASSPGRGLYGYTF
D: .; V: TRBV19; size: .; J: TRBJ1-2; DNA: TGTGCCAGTACCCAGGGAAATTCCCTTTATGGCTACACCTTC; CDR3: CASTQGNSLYGYTF
D: TRBD1; V: TRBV10-3; size: .; J: TRBJ2-7; DNA: TGTGCCATCACCCGGACAGGGACCTACGAGCAGTACTTC; CDR3: CAITRTGTYEQYF